The TCR beta chain described here comes from a study of blood T cell repertoires in COVID-19 (dated by TCRdb to 2020 to 2021). For the wider study: Collaborator samples came from the United States, Italy and Spain and covered acute and convalescent phases of COVID-19. HLA class I and class II types, where available, came from metadata supplied by the sample provider rather than from assay-based typing. The prospective study material was composed of cDNA or gDNA derived from T cells, B-cell-depleted T cells, or PBMCs. A de-identified subject ID, COVID-19 status, age in years and sex were almost always included in the sample metadata. The repertoires were released in a freely available public database meant as a resource for research on the immune response to SARS-CoV-2. Deeply sampled blood TCRbeta repertoires from subjects exposed to, actively infected with, or recovered from COVID-19 were included in the dataset. The samples were drawn from the first 160 participants of the ongoing ImmuneRACE study and from over 950 subjects provided by 6 global collaborators. Overall results and qualifications from the work: Clinical and demographic metadata were provided uncurated, with the amount varying by source and participant.

To note about this clone: Its antigen is unknown. Base quality data are lacking; no much larger clone is found one base away.

The CDR3 goes from the cysteine to the phenylalanine over 13 residues. The only DNA kept is the CDR3, 39 bases in frame from the first base. The junction shows trimming of 1 base on V and 2 bases on J, plus 8 bases between the germline ends. Looking up the germline V gene yields CDR1 SQVTM and CDR2 ANQGSEA. The collaborating institutions used their own protocols to collect whole blood in K2EDTA tubes. Collaborator samples were shipped for TCRbeta analysis as frozen whole blood, isolated PBMCs, or DNA extracted from either sample type. TCRbeta CDR3 regions were amplified from genomic DNA by means of the immunoSEQ Assay, a bias-controlled multiplex PCR. Processing in the source paper ran as follows. Nucleated cell counts per sample were estimated from amplification of reference gene primers within the assay. To quantify the absolute abundance of each unique TCRbeta CDR3 rearrangement, sequence reads were collapsed and filtered. For each sample, productive Simpson clonality was calculated as the square root of Simpson's diversity index across productive rearrangements. Imported from immuneACCESS, the table was reduced by TCRdb to in-frame sequences with V and J called. These copies leave out some clones; in studies compared against another copy, an unresolved V gene accounts for under half, and the cause of the remainder is not known. The V and J calls and clone size come from that table; D and trimming were worked out from the DNA. In all, the sample holds around 120,000 clones, and over 60% of those were seen once. The top ten clonotypes cover roughly 6% of the sample.

This TCR came from a man aged 65 to 85 with acute or convalescent COVID-19. The sequence is built from TRBV29-1 and TRBJ2-5; TRBD1 is a weak D gene call, 5 bases matching. The sequenced sample consisted of peripheral blood. The CDR3 sequence is CSVEVGQQETQYF. The base sequence is TGCAGCGTTGAAGTGGGGCAGCAAGAGACCCAGTACTTC.